This is a list of T cell receptor beta chains from one sample in a study of regulatory T cells in long-lasting Graves disease. Via MiXCR, TCRdb re-called the multiplex PCR reads, giving one row per CDR3 protein. The data show roughly 610,000 distinct CDR3 sequences, with about 16% seen just once and around 11% held by the top ten. The sample was also linked to a second study, of T cells in Graves' hyperthyroidism and ophthalmopathy.

This material consisted of peripheral blood mononuclear cells (PBMCs), taken at new diagnosis, from a patient treated with antithyroid drugs. These receptors came from a young man with Graves disease. CDR3s include the opening cysteine and the closing phenylalanine or tryptophan. A D gene is named only where the DNA matches it firmly. Clone size is given for some rows only: seen once, a few or many times, or a class if the clone is expanded.

size,D,V,J,DNA,CDR3
.,.,TRBV27,TRBJ1-1,TGTGCCAGCAGCCCACCAGGGGCGGTCACTGAAGCTTTCTTT,CASSPPGAVTEAFF
many,TRBD2,TRBV28,TRBJ2-7,TGTGCCAGCACCCCGCGGGAGGCTCCCTACGAGCAGTACTTC,CASTPREAPYEQYF
.,TRBD1,TRBV20-1,TRBJ1-2,TGCAGTGCCGGGGGGGACAGGGGTGAATATGGCTACACCTTC,CSAGGDRGEYGYTF
many,.,TRBV6-4,TRBJ1-1,TGTGCCAGCAGTGACCCCGGGGAAAACACTGAAGCTTTCTTT,CASSDPGENTEAFF
few,.,TRBV4-1,TRBJ2-7,TGCGCCAGCAGCCAAGATAGAAGGCCAGGGAGAAACGACGAGCAGTACTTC,CASSQDRRPGRNDEQYF
many,.,TRBV11-3,TRBJ2-1,TGTGCCAGCAGCGCAAGGGACAATTACAATGAGCAGTTCTTC,CASSARDNYNEQFF
many,.,TRBV28,TRBJ2-7,TGTGCCAGCAGTTTAATGGGCAGGAGCTACGAGCAGTACTTC,CASSLMGRSYEQYF
many,.,TRBV28,TRBJ2-5,TGTGCCAGCAGGGCTCCGGGGGAAGAGACCCAGTACTTC,CASRAPGEETQYF
.,TRBD2,TRBV20-1,TRBJ2-1,TGCAGTGCCCTTAGTGAGCGGGAGGGATTAATCTACAATGAGCAGTTCTTC,CSALSEREGLIYNEQFF
few,TRBD1,TRBV4-2,TRBJ1-5,TGTGCCAGCAGCCCCCAACGACAGGGTTATCAGCCCCAGCATTTT,CASSPQRQGYQPQHF
few,TRBD1,TRBV19,TRBJ1-2,TGTGCCAGTAGTATTGGAGGACAGGGTTATGGCTACACCTTC,CASSIGGQGYGYTF
many,.,TRBV7-9,TRBJ2-2,TGTGCCAGCAGCCTAAGGGGGGATGGAGAGCTGTTTTTT,CASSLRGDGELFF
many,.,TRBV10-3,TRBJ1-1,TGTGCCATCAGTGAGGGCACTGAAGCTTTCTTT,CAISEGTEAFF
few,TRBD2,TRBV4-1,TRBJ2-1,TGCGCCAGCAGCCAAGGTGGGGGGGGAGGGAATGAGCAGTTCTTC,CASSQGGGGGNEQFF
many,.,TRBV3-1,TRBJ1-1,TGTGCCAGCAGCCACCAAGGCAGCATTAACACTGAAGCTTTCTTT,CASSHQGSINTEAFF
.,TRBD2,TRBV7-6,TRBJ2-3,TGTGCCAGCAGCCAGACTAGCGGGAGTACCCCAGATACGCAGTATTTT,CASSQTSGSTPDTQYF
.,.,TRBV19,TRBJ2-7,TGTGCCAGTTCCATGGGCCGGACAAGGGGAACCTACGAGCAGTACTTC,CASSMGRTRGTYEQYF
.,TRBD2,TRBV18,TRBJ2-2,TGTGCCAGCTCACCACCCTTTCCCCCTAGCGGAGCGAACACCGGGGAGCTGTTTTTT,CASSPPFPPSGANTGELFF
.,.,TRBV12-3/TRBV12-4,TRBJ1-2,TGTGCCAGCAGTTTAAGCCAGGTGCTCTATGGCTACACCTTC,CASSLSQVLYGYTF
many,.,TRBV20-1,TRBJ2-7,TGCAGTGCTAGAGATATTCCAGGATCTCACGAGCAGTACTTC,CSARDIPGSHEQYF
.,.,TRBV20-1,TRBJ2-7,TGCAGTGCTAGCGGAGCCTACTCCTACGAGCAGTACTTC,CSASGAYSYEQYF
many,.,TRBV6-6,TRBJ1-4,TGTGCCAGCAGTTACTCGGGCAGAGCTAATGAAAAACTGTTTTTT,CASSYSGRANEKLFF
many,.,TRBV30,TRBJ2-7,TGTGCCTGGGGTGCCCGTCGAGACAGGAGCTACGAGCAGTACTTC,CAWGARRDRSYEQYF
.,.,TRBV3-1,TRBJ2-5,TGTGCCAGCAGCCACGATAAAGAGACCCAGTACTTC,CASSHDKETQYF
few,.,TRBV6-2/TRBV6-3,TRBJ2-2,TGTGCCAGCAGACTTTTGGGCGGCAGGATCGCCGGGGAGCTGTTTTTT,CASRLLGGRIAGELFF
many,.,TRBV6-1,TRBJ1-3,TGTGCCAGCAGTGACCGAACCGGGACCGGAAACACCATATATTTT,CASSDRTGTGNTIYF
.,.,TRBV5-1,TRBJ1-1,TGCGCCAGCAGCTTGGAGGGGGGATCGGGCACTGAAGCTTTCTTT,CASSLEGGSGTEAFF
many,.,TRBV28,TRBJ2-5,TGTGCCAGCAGTCCTCTTCTTTCGTGGAACCAAGAGACCCAGTACTTC,CASSPLLSWNQETQYF
few,TRBD2,TRBV18,TRBJ2-7,TGTGCCAGCTCACCAGAGGGACTAGCGGGATCCTACGAGCAGTACTTC,CASSPEGLAGSYEQYF
many,.,TRBV6-1,TRBJ2-2,TGTGCCAGCAACCCACTCAGCCGGGTCAACACCGGGGAGCTGTTTTTT,CASNPLSRVNTGELFF
many,.,TRBV11-1,TRBJ2-1,TGTGCCAGCAGCCCAGGGCAGGGGATAGCCTACAATGAGCAGTTCTTC,CASSPGQGIAYNEQFF
many,TRBD1,TRBV20-1,TRBJ1-1,TGCAGTGCTATTACCCAGGGGGGGGACACTGAAGCTTTCTTT,CSAITQGGDTEAFF
.,.,TRBV27,TRBJ1-5,TGTGCCAGCAGTTTTAACAGGGAGTCGGGCAATCAGCCCCAGCATTTT,CASSFNRESGNQPQHF
many,TRBD1,TRBV20-1,TRBJ1-1,TGCAGTGCTAGAGATCCGACAGGGGCGGACACTGAAGCTTTCTTT,CSARDPTGADTEAFF
many,.,TRBV7-8,TRBJ2-5,TGTGCCAGCAGCTTTTTTCGGAGTAGCGGCCAAGAGACCCAGTACTTC,CASSFFRSSGQETQYF
.,TRBD1,TRBV29-1,TRBJ1-2,TGCAGCGTTGATCCTCAGGGGGCAAGTGGCTACACCTTC,CSVDPQGASGYTF
many,TRBD1,TRBV20-1,TRBJ2-7,TGCAGTGCTAGGGTAGGGACAGGAGGGGGCGAGCAGTACTTC,CSARVGTGGGEQYF
.,.,TRBV5-1,TRBJ2-3,TGCGCCAGCAGCGCTCCCCACGGGACTGATACAGATACGCAGTATTTT,CASSAPHGTDTDTQYF
.,.,TRBV27,TRBJ2-7,TGTGCCAGCAGGGCCCAGCTACCCTACGAGCAGTACTTC,CASRAQLPYEQYF
.,TRBD2,TRBV4-1,TRBJ2-5,TGCGCCAGCAGCCAACCGGGACTAGCCCAAGAGACCCAGTACTTC,CASSQPGLAQETQYF
many,.,TRBV12-3/TRBV12-4,TRBJ2-1,TGTGCCAGCAGGGGGGCCGTGAGTAGCAATGAGCAGTTCTTC,CASRGAVSSNEQFF
many,.,TRBV29-1,TRBJ1-5,TGCAGCGTTGGTGGGGGCAATCAGCCCCAGCATTTT,CSVGGGNQPQHF
once,TRBD2,TRBV4-2,TRBJ2-7,TGTGCCAGCAGCCTTCAGAGGACGGGAGGGGCCTACGAGCAGTACTTC,CASSLQRTGGAYEQYF
many,.,TRBV30,TRBJ1-2,TGTGCCTGGAGCCCCCCTCATACCGGCTACACCTTC,CAWSPPHTGYTF
many,.,TRBV28,TRBJ2-1,TGTGCCAGCAGTTTTTACGGGGCATACAATGAGCAGTTCTTC,CASSFYGAYNEQFF
.,.,TRBV7-9,TRBJ2-1,TGTGCCAGCAGCTTACGTGGGACATACTCCTACAATGAGCAGTTCTTC,CASSLRGTYSYNEQFF
.,TRBD2,TRBV4-1,TRBJ2-3,TGCGCCAGCAGCCAAGATCAACTAGCGGGAGCAGATACGCAGTATTTT,CASSQDQLAGADTQYF
many,.,TRBV7-9,TRBJ1-1,TGTGCCAGCAGCTTAGTGGAAACTGAAGCTTTCTTT,CASSLVETEAFF
few,.,TRBV5-1,TRBJ1-4,TGCGCCAGCAGCTCCACAGGTTCTAATGAAAAACTGTTTTTT,CASSSTGSNEKLFF
.,TRBD1,TRBV5-8,TRBJ1-1,TGTGCCAGCAGCCGGGACAGGAAAGCTTTCTTT,CASSRDRKAFF
few,TRBD2,TRBV6-2/TRBV6-3,TRBJ2-1,TGTGCCAGCAGTGTAGCGGGAGGTTTCCATGAGCAGTTCTTC,CASSVAGGFHEQFF
.,.,TRBV19,TRBJ2-5,TGTGCCACCCAGGGACCGGGACGAACTTGGGAGACCCAGTACTTC,CATQGPGRTWETQYF
.,.,TRBV9,TRBJ2-7,TGTGCCAGCAGCGTAGATACTAGCCCATTGGAGCAGTACTTC,CASSVDTSPLEQYF
many,.,TRBV5-6,TRBJ1-5,TGTGCCAGCAGCCCGGCGGACAGCACACATCAGCCCCAGCATTTT,CASSPADSTHQPQHF
few,.,TRBV2,TRBJ2-3,TGTGCCAGCAGTGAAGGAGTCGATACGCAGTATTTT,CASSEGVDTQYF
many,.,TRBV2,TRBJ2-2,TGTGCCAGCACCTTCGGGACGGGGAACACCGGGGAGCTGTTTTTT,CASTFGTGNTGELFF
.,TRBD1,TRBV27,TRBJ2-7,TGTGCCAGCAGTAAGGACAGGGTTGAGCAGTACTTC,CASSKDRVEQYF
many,.,TRBV5-1,TRBJ1-2,TGCGCCAGCAGCTTGGAGGGCAGGGGCAACTATGGCTACACCTTC,CASSLEGRGNYGYTF
many,TRBD1,TRBV12-5,TRBJ2-1,TGTGCTAGTGGTTTGCCCACTGGGATGGGACAGCAGACTAACAATGAGCAGTTCTTC,CASGLPTGMGQQTNNEQFF